This TCR beta chain was sequenced during a study of a mutant IDH1 vaccine in newly diagnosed glioma. Time point indicated: week 47, end of study. The study gave 300 ug of mutant IDH1 20-mer peptide per vaccine dose, with topical imiquimod. All eight of the vaccinations patients received fell in weeks 1, 3, 5, 7, 11, 15, 19 and 23. The assay was immunoSEQ multiplex PCR, and TCRdb's table has in-frame clones only and misses some. The data hold fewer than 35,000 clones, with roughly four fifths observed a single time. Points on this clone: Its antigen is currently unknown.

The sample in question was PBMCs, obtained from a glioma patient whose treatment included an IDH1 peptide vaccine. This clonotype originated in a man under 40 with glioma.

The CDR3 loop reads CSVEAGQGSSGYTF. CDR3 DNA: TGCAGCGTTGAAGCCGGGCAGGGAAGCTCTGGCTACACCTTC. The rearrangement links TRBV29-1 to TRBJ1-2, with D possibly being TRBD1 (5 bases). The CDR3 is 14 residues long. V was cut by 1 base and J by 7 bases, with 16 bases left in between. Germline values: CDR1 SQVTM, CDR2 ANQGSEA.